The clone carrying this T cell receptor beta chain appeared a single time. The data stem from a study of blood T cell repertoires in COVID-19. CDR3 length: 17 amino acids. The germline V gene has CDR1 MNHNS and CDR2 SASEGT. The trim removed 0 bases at V and 7 bases at J, leaving 12 bases unmatched. TCRdb keeps only in-frame clones here, not all; method: immunoSEQ multiplex PCR. This table has fewer than 85,000 clones, roughly 83% appearing once. This receptor was obtained from a woman aged 55-70 years with acute or convalescent COVID-19. V and J are TRBV6-1 and TRBJ1-2, with 9 bases that match TRBD1. Material: peripheral blood. CDR3 amino acids: CASSEALGDRAPGGYTF. CDR3 DNA sequence: TGTGCCAGCAGTGAAGCGCTTGGGGACAGGGCTCCCGGTGGCTACACCTTC.